These 31 T cell receptor beta chains share one sample of origin, sequenced in a study of blood T cell repertoires in COVID-19. Data came from immunoSEQ multiplex PCR; TCRdb stores just in-frame clones and leaves some out. The sample records 95,000 to 100,000 clones, 85% being singletons. The sample comprised peripheral blood. The origin of the receptors is a woman aged 70-85 years with active or convalescent COVID-19.

The rearrangement uses TRBV7-9 and TRBJ1-4, with D possibly TRBD1 on 6 matching bases. The V end was cut by 6 bases, the J end by 5 bases, with 16 bases between. This CDR3 is built from 15 residues. CDR1 is SEHNR and CDR2 is FQNEAQ in the germline V gene (reference sequence). The CDR3 spells CASSETGNWNEKLFF. The CDR3 DNA reads TGTGCCAGCAGTGAAACAGGGAATTGGAATGAAAAACTGTTTTTT.

This chain links TRBV4-3 with TRBJ2-7; 7 nucleotides match TRBD2. This CDR3 is 15 amino acids long. The V and J ends lost 5 bases and 2 bases, in that order; junction bases with no gene match: 9. CDR1 is LGHNA, CDR2 YSLEER, per germline. The CDR3 DNA sequence: TGCGCCAGCAGCAAGCACCAGCGGGGCCCCTACGAGCAGTACTTC. This translates into CASSKHQRGPYEQYF.

The chain links TRBV25-1 to TRBJ2-7; tentative D call: TRBD1 (6 bases). Germline loops: CDR1 MGHDK, CDR2 SYGVNS. V was cut by 4 bases and J by 5 bases, with 9 bases left in between. This CDR3 contains 12 residues. Here the CDR3 DNA reads TGTGCCAGCAGTGTACAGGGAAACGAGCAGTACTTC. This codes for CASSVQGNEQYF.

The chain employs TRBV9 and TRBJ1-2; 8 bases fit TRBD1. This CDR3 region has 14 residues. With V trimmed by 0 bases and J by 8 bases, 6 bases remained unmatched. The V gene's germline CDR1 is SGDLS and CDR2 YYNGEE. The CDR3 protein is CASSVDPGGRGYTF. The DNA of the CDR3 is TGTGCCAGCAGCGTAGACCCAGGGGGCCGAGGCTACACCTTC.

The chain links TRBV28 to TRBJ1-2; 8 nucleotides align to TRBD1. Germline-derived CDR1 and CDR2 are MDHEN and SYDVKM. V lost 4 bases, J lost 4 bases, and 5 bases stayed unmatched. This CDR3 has 14 amino acids. The CDR3 region is CASSSDRAPYGYTF. The DNA for the CDR3 is TGTGCCAGCAGTTCGGACAGGGCACCCTATGGCTACACCTTC.

The V gene is TRBV28, the J gene TRBJ1-2, with TRBD1 as a possible D gene (5 bases). V lost 2 bases to trimming and J lost 7 bases, with 11 bases between them. The CDR3 has 13 amino acids. Germline V lookup: CDR1 MDHEN, CDR2 SYDVKM. CDR3 protein: CASSLQGHGGYTF. In DNA, the CDR3 is TGTGCCAGCAGTTTACAGGGTCACGGTGGCTACACCTTC.

V usage is TRBV10-1 and J usage is TRBJ2-1; 7 bases map to TRBD1. V lost 3 bases and J lost 14; bases outside the gene matches: 7. The CDR3 extends over 12 amino acids. Looked up from germline, CDR1 is WNHNN and CDR2 is SYGVQD (reference sequence). The CDR3 here is CASSDEQGYKFF. The CDR3 nucleotides read TGCGCCAGCAGTGACGAACAGGGGTACAAGTTCTTC.

V and J are TRBV6-5 and TRBJ1-2, with D possibly matching TRBD1 (6 bases). The CDR3 is made up of 14 amino acids. CDR1 is MNHEY, CDR2 SVGAGI, per germline. Deletions cut 4 bases from V and 4 bases from J, with 13 bases between. DNA for the CDR3: TGTGCCAGCAGTTTGTACAGGGATGCCTATGGCTACACCTTC. Translation: CASSLYRDAYGYTF.

Comment on this clone: This specimen includes other DNA sequences encoding the same CDR3. This chain uses TRBV18 with TRBJ1-5; 9 nucleotides agree with TRBD1. Germline trimming cut 3 bases from V and 2 bases from J; bases unmatched to any gene: 2. CDR3 length: 15 residues. CDR1 and CDR2 (germline): KGHSH, LQKENI. This CDR3 reads CASSPDRGGNQPQHF. The CDR3 coding sequence is TGTGCCAGCTCACCCGACAGGGGGGGCAATCAGCCCCAGCATTTT.

The table lists this clone with a few counts. This chain joins TRBV6-2 or TRBV6-3 and TRBJ1-5; D possibly corresponds to TRBD1 (6 bases). Germline V gene sequence: CDR1 MNHEY, CDR2 SVGEGT. Between the trimmed V and J ends, which lost 6 bases and 4 bases, there was a span of 10 bases. The CDR3 has 13 amino acids. CDR3 region: CASSQTGNQPQHF. The CDR3 DNA follows: TGTGCCAGCAGCCAAACAGGGAATCAGCCCCAGCATTTT.

This sequence joins TRBV7-8 and TRBJ1-1; 8 bases map to TRBD1. The junction had 8 bases not matched to a gene; V was cut back by 2 bases and J by 0 bases. The germline V gene encodes CDR1 SGHVS and CDR2 FQNEAQ. This CDR3 has 17 amino acids. The CDR3 DNA follows: TGTGCCAGCAGCTTAAGGACAGGGTCTGCGATGAACACTGAAGCTTTCTTT. Its translation is CASSLRTGSAMNTEAFF.

This clone was recorded only once. The chain carries TRBV10-3 and TRBJ1-1; no clear D. This CDR3 is built from 12 residues. The germline V and J ends were trimmed by 7 bases and 5 bases, with 11 bases remaining between them. Germline V gene lookup returns CDR1 ENHRY and CDR2 SYGVKD. Here the CDR3 reads CAIMGSRTEAFF. As DNA, the CDR3 is TGTGCCATCATGGGCAGTCGGACTGAAGCTTTCTTT.

The chain combines TRBV7-9 with TRBJ2-3; tentatively, D is TRBD1 (5 bases). V was pared by 3 bases and J by 2 bases, with 15 bases between. CDR1 is SEHNR, CDR2 FQNEAQ, per germline (reference sequence). The CDR3 contains 16 residues. The CDR3 here is CASSFYRFRDTDTQYF. In nucleotides, the CDR3 is TGTGCCAGCAGCTTTTACAGGTTCAGGGACACAGATACGCAGTATTTT.

The V call is TRBV9, the J call TRBJ2-2; perhaps TRBD1 as D (5 bases). The V gene's germline CDR1 is SGDLS and CDR2 YYNGEE. V was pared by 0 bases and J by 3 bases, with 6 bases between. CDR3 length: 14 residues. CDR3 sequence: CASSVVRDTGELFF. The CDR3 region has the DNA TGTGCCAGCAGCGTAGTCAGGGACACCGGGGAGCTGTTTTTT. Full variable domain (outside the CDR3, taken from reference TRBV9 and TRBJ2-2): DSGVTQTPKHLITATGQRVTLRCSPRSGDLSVYWYQQSLDQGLQFLIQYYNGEERAKGNILERFSAQQFPDLHSELNLSSLELGDSALYFCASSVVRDTGELFFGEGSRLTVL.

The chain carries TRBV20-1 and TRBJ2-3, with TRBD2 as a possible D gene (5 bases). Trimming removed 3 bases at V and 7 bases at J, with 14 bases between. The CDR3 is 13 amino acids. From germline, CDR1 is DFQATT and CDR2 SNEGSKA (reference sequence). The chain's CDR3 is CSASYPTGNTQYF. The CDR3 DNA follows: TGCAGTGCTAGTTACCCCACGGGGAATACGCAGTATTTT.

The chain is built from TRBV5-6 and TRBJ2-5, with no clear D. Trimming removed 6 bases at V and 0 bases at J, with 12 bases between. The CDR3 sequence is 14 residues long. Germline-derived CDR1 and CDR2 are SGHDT and YYEEEE. Here the CDR3 reads CASTPLRHQETQYF. The CDR3 nucleotides are TGTGCCAGCACCCCTTTGAGGCACCAAGAGACCCAGTACTTC. The variable domain in full, completed from reference TRBV5-6 and TRBJ2-5, reads DAGVTQSPTHLIKTRGQQVTLRCSPKSGHDTVSWYQQALGQGPQFIFQYYEEEERQRGNFPDRFSGHQFPNYSSELNVNALLLGDSALYLCASTPLRHQETQYFGPGTRLLVL.

The gene calls are TRBV7-6 and TRBJ2-5; TRBD2 agrees at 15 bases. Germline V lookup: CDR1 SGHVS, CDR2 FNYEAQ. This CDR3 has 17 amino acids. V shed 5 bases and J 4 bases; nucleotides not matched to a gene: 8. This chain's CDR3 is CASSGTGTSGGLETQYF. Written as DNA, the CDR3 is TGTGCCAGCAGCGGGACCGGGACTAGCGGGGGGCTAGAGACCCAGTACTTC.

The genes are TRBV6-5 and TRBJ2-2; no firm D call. CDR1 MNHEY and CDR2 SVGAGI come from the germline V gene. The CDR3 contains 15 residues. V lost 8 bases and J lost 4, with 17 bases in between. The CDR3: CASYKEAISTGELFF. Written as DNA, the CDR3 is TGTGCCAGCTACAAAGAGGCTATTAGCACCGGGGAGCTGTTTTTT.

This chain connects TRBV18 to TRBJ2-1; tentative D call: TRBD2 (5 bases). The germline CDR1 and CDR2 sequences are KGHSH and LQKENI. Trimming took 3 bases from V and 2 from J, leaving 11 bases between them. This CDR3 spans 15 amino acids. The CDR3 here is CASSPGMRAYNEQFF. The CDR3 nucleotides read TGTGCCAGCTCACCGGGGATGAGGGCCTACAATGAGCAGTTCTTC.

The rearrangement uses TRBV28 and TRBJ1-2; 7 positions agree with TRBD1. V shed 4 bases and J 4 bases; nucleotides not matched to a gene: 9. Per the germline V gene, CDR1 is MDHEN and CDR2 is SYDVKM. This CDR3 is 15 amino acids long. This chain's CDR3 is CASSSPTGSAYGYTF. CDR3 sequence (DNA): TGTGCCAGCAGTTCCCCGACAGGGAGCGCCTATGGCTACACCTTC.

This clone appeared a single time. The chain has TRBV12-5 and TRBJ1-5; the D is unclear. Germline CDR1 and CDR2: LGHNT and FRNRAP. CDR3 length: 15 residues. Trimming cost V 5 bases and J 1 base, with 12 bases left between them. CDR3 nucleotides: TGTGCTAGTGGTCCGGTCGAACTAAGCAATCAGCCCCAGCATTTT. Amino acid sequence: CASGPVELSNQPQHF.

This sequence joins TRBV6-2 or TRBV6-3 and TRBJ2-1, with 11 bases fitting TRBD2. The CDR3 loop spans 19 amino acids. Trimming took 2 bases from V and 0 from J; bases not matched to a gene: 9. Germline V CDR1 and CDR2: MNHEY, SVGEGT. The chain's CDR3 is CASSYPASGRTRSYNEQFF. The DNA of the CDR3 is TGTGCCAGCAGTTACCCGGCTAGCGGGAGGACTCGCTCCTACAATGAGCAGTTCTTC.

The V gene is TRBV5-1, the J gene TRBJ1-1; D is perhaps TRBD1 (6 bases). This CDR3 has 15 residues. Germline CDR1 and CDR2: SGHRS and YFSETQ. Trimming took off 3 bases at V and 3 bases at J, with 15 bases between the two ends. Here the CDR3 reads CASSSTGSVDTEAFF. DNA of the CDR3: TGCGCCAGCAGCTCCACAGGGAGCGTTGACACTGAAGCTTTCTTT.

This clone has a single count. The gene calls are TRBV15 and TRBJ1-5, with a tentative D call TRBD1 (5 bases). The CDR3 has 16 residues. Germline assignment: CDR1 LNHNV and CDR2 YYDKDF (reference sequence). Trimming took 4 bases from V and 2 from J, leaving 15 bases between them. CDR3 loop: CATSKGNIEGNQPQHF. The CDR3 DNA is TGTGCCACCAGCAAGGGGAATATTGAGGGCAATCAGCCCCAGCATTTT.

This chain uses TRBV18 with TRBJ1-1, with TRBD1 matching 12 bases. The germline CDR1 and CDR2 sequences are KGHSH and LQKENI. This CDR3 spans 17 amino acids. With 4 bases clipped from V and 5 bases from J, the junction kept 11 bases outside the gene matches. The CDR3 reads CASSRPTGTGGGTEAFF. The CDR3 bases are TGTGCCAGCTCACGACCGACCGGGACAGGGGGCGGGACTGAAGCTTTCTTT.

Here the CDR3 DNA reads TGTGCCACCCTTCGACAGAACTACGAGCAGTACTTC. Translation gives CATLRQNYEQYF. V usage is TRBV24-1 and J usage is TRBJ2-7; tentative D call: TRBD1 (5 bases). The germline V and J ends were trimmed by 9 bases and 3 bases, with 11 bases remaining between them. CDR1 is KGHDR and CDR2 is SFDVKD in the germline V gene. The CDR3 sequence is 12 residues long.

Here the CDR3 DNA reads TGTGCCAGCAGTACGGCTAGCGGGGGCGGAGAGACCCAGTACTTC. Encoded protein: CASSTASGGGETQYF. The rearrangement joins TRBV6-6 to TRBJ2-5; 10 bases agree with TRBD2. The CDR3 totals 15 residues. V gave up 5 bases and J gave up 4 bases; unmatched junction bases: 7. Germline V gene data show CDR1 as MNHNY and CDR2 as SVGAGI (reference sequence).

CDR3 bases: TGTGCCAGCAGCTTAGGCGGGGGTGGGCCCCAGCATTTT. This encodes CASSLGGGGPQHF. V and J are TRBV7-9 and TRBJ1-5, with D maybe TRBD1 (5 bases). This CDR3 spans 13 amino acids. Trimming removed 1 base from V and 9 bases from J, with 10 bases in between. Germline CDR1 and CDR2: SEHNR and FQNEAQ (reference sequence). The entire variable domain, with the rest obtained from reference TRBV7-9 and TRBJ1-5, is as follows: DTGVSQNPRHKITKRGQNVTFRCDPISEHNRLYWYRQTLGQGPEFLTYFQNEAQLEKSRLLSDRFSAERPKGSFSTLEIQRTEQGDSAMYLCASSLGGGGPQHFGDGTRLSIL.

The chain is built from TRBV5-4 and TRBJ2-2; maybe TRBD2 (5 bases). CDR3 length equals 16 residues. V lost 4 bases and J 1 base, leaving 14 bases between the germline ends. Germline lookup yields CDR1 SGHNT and CDR2 YYREEE (reference sequence). The CDR3 reads CASSPQSGLNTGELFF. CDR3 nucleotide sequence: TGTGCCAGCAGCCCCCAATCAGGACTGAACACCGGGGAGCTGTTTTTT. Full variable domain (remainder filled in from reference TRBV5-4 and TRBJ2-2): ETGVTQSPTHLIKTRGQQVTLRCSSQSGHNTVSWYQQALGQGPQFIFQYYREEENGRGNFPPRFSGLQFPNYSSELNVNALELDDSALYLCASSPQSGLNTGELFFGEGSRLTVL.

The chain recombines TRBV19 with TRBJ2-1; D might be TRBD1 (5 bases). V gave up 3 bases and J gave up 6 bases, with 15 bases separating them. Germline V lookup: CDR1 LNHDA, CDR2 SQIVND (reference sequence). CDR3 length equals 15 residues. CDR3: CASSIWQGLSNEQFF. For the CDR3, the DNA is TGTGCCAGTAGTATTTGGCAGGGTTTAAGCAATGAGCAGTTCTTC.

This chain connects TRBV5-6 to TRBJ2-7, with TRBD2 matching over 7 bases. This CDR3 contains 15 residues. V trimming: 7 bases; J trimming: 8 bases; junction bases outside the gene matches: 18. Germline V lookup: CDR1 SGHDT, CDR2 YYEEEE. This CDR3 is CASAGWLAGEAKQYF. Here the CDR3 DNA reads TGTGCCAGCGCCGGGTGGTTGGCGGGAGAAGCGAAGCAGTACTTC.